Given below is one T cell receptor beta chain in context. What it binds is not known. Germline V gene sequence: CDR1 MNHEY, CDR2 SMNVEV (reference sequence). Between the trimmed V and J ends, which lost 2 bases and 5 bases, there was a span of 10 bases. CDR3 length: 13 amino acids. The record originates from a study of T cell repertoires in cytomegalovirus infection. On the study more broadly: The study used recently identified HLA-C-restricted and well-studied HLA-B-restricted CMV epitopes. Matching HLA type and CMV infection were both indicated by public TCR beta signatures. Study-wide results and limits: HLA-C-restricted TCR beta clonotypes specific for CMV led the ex vivo response. Summed frequency of shared TCR beta families picked out CMV carriers who also had the relevant HLA.

TCRdb reanalysed the reads using MiXCR and keeps one entry per CDR3 protein. This repertoire shows about 920,000 distinct CDR3 sequences, around 29% found once; its top ten account for around an eighth. This clonotype was sampled from a human donor in good health (CMV status not recorded). Some clones in this sample may be carry-over from other donors' samples. The source was cultured CD8+ T cells from PBMCs, collected from culture after CMV antigen stimulation. The V and J genes are TRBV27 and TRBJ2-7; no clear D gene. This chain's CDR3 is CASSLNRGNEQYF. The CDR3 bases are TGTGCCAGCAGTTTAAATCGTGGTAACGAGCAGTACTTC.